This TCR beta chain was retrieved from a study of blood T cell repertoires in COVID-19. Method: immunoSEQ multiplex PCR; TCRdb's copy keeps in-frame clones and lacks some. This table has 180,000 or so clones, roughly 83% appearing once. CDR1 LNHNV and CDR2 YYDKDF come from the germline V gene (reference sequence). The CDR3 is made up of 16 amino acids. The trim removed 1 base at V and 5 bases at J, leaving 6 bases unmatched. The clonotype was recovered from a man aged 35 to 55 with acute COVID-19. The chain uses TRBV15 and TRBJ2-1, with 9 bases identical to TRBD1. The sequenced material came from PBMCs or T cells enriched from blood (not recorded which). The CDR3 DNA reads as TGTGCCACCAGCAGAGTCCCACAGGGGGCCCACAATGAGCAGTTCTTC. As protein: CATSRVPQGAHNEQFF.